A selection of T cell receptor beta chains follows, all from one sample in a study of T cells after posttransplantation cyclophosphamide. The table came from immunoSEQ multiplex PCR; TCRdb's copy has only in-frame clones and leaves some out. The sample comprises about 32,000 clones, about 87% of which are singletons, and 14% to 15% rests with the top ten. The sequenced material came from PBMCs. These receptors were taken from a woman between 35 and 50 years old with a blood cancer, CMV-positive, and with a related stem cell donor. The CDR3 runs from the conserved cysteine through the conserved F or W. The D gene is left open where the match is weak. A row's size may be missing; if present it is once, few, many or a size class.

clone_size j_call d_call v_call cdr3_nt cdr3_aa
once TRBJ2-7 TRBD2 TRBV27 TGTGCCACCGGGGGGACCCTCTACGAGCAGTACTTC CATGGTLYEQYF
few TRBJ2-7 NA TRBV5-4 TGTGCCAGCAGCCCATGGTCGGCAGATCCTAGCTCCTACGAGCAGTACTTC CASSPWSADPSSYEQYF
NA TRBJ2-3 TRBD2 TRBV13 TGTGCCAGCAGCTCTAGCGGGGGGGCATCAGATACGCAGTATTTT CASSSSGGASDTQYF
NA TRBJ1-1 NA TRBV5-1 TGCGCCAGCAGACCATCATACGGACAAATGAACACTGAAGCTTTCTTT CASRPSYGQMNTEAFF
NA TRBJ1-1 NA TRBV10-2 TGCGCCAGCAAAGTTTCGGTGAACACTGAAGCTTTCTTT CASKVSVNTEAFF
NA TRBJ2-3 TRBD2 TRBV6-1 TGTGCCAGCAGTGGTCCGGGGGGGCCGTTAGATACGCAGTATTTT CASSGPGGPLDTQYF
NA TRBJ2-1 NA TRBV5-5 TGTGCCAGCAGCTCCTCCCCCGTTAGGGGGAGTTACAATGAGCAGTTCTTC CASSSSPVRGSYNEQFF
NA TRBJ2-3 NA TRBV7-9 TGTGCCAGCAGCTTAGAGGGGGGGCCAAGAGATACGCAGTATTTT CASSLEGGPRDTQYF
NA TRBJ2-1 NA TRBV2 TGTGCCAGCAGTGAAGGGTCGCTAGCCGGAGGGCAGTTCTTC CASSEGSLAGGQFF
NA TRBJ1-1 NA TRBV6-1 TGTGCCAGCAGCCCCAGGGAGAACACTGAAGCTTTCTTT CASSPRENTEAFF
NA TRBJ1-1 NA TRBV19 TGTGCCAGTAGTCACAGACCGGGGGAAGCTTTCTTT CASSHRPGEAFF
NA TRBJ2-7 NA TRBV9 TGTGCCAGCAGCCCAGTCGGCGGCGAGCAGTACTTC CASSPVGGEQYF
NA TRBJ2-7 NA TRBV7-2 TGTGCCAGCAGCTTCGGACAGATGTTTACCTACGAGCAGTACTTC CASSFGQMFTYEQYF
NA TRBJ2-7 TRBD1 TRBV10-3 TGTGCCATCAGTCCGCGGGACAGGGACTACGAGCAGTACTTC CAISPRDRDYEQYF
NA TRBJ1-2 NA TRBV15 TGTGCCACCAGCAGGGGGGAGGCTTCAACCGGGTATGGCTACACCTTC CATSRGEASTGYGYTF
NA TRBJ2-3 TRBD2 TRBV6-5 TGTGCCAGCAGCGGGACTAGCGGGGGGGATACGCAGTATTTT CASSGTSGGDTQYF